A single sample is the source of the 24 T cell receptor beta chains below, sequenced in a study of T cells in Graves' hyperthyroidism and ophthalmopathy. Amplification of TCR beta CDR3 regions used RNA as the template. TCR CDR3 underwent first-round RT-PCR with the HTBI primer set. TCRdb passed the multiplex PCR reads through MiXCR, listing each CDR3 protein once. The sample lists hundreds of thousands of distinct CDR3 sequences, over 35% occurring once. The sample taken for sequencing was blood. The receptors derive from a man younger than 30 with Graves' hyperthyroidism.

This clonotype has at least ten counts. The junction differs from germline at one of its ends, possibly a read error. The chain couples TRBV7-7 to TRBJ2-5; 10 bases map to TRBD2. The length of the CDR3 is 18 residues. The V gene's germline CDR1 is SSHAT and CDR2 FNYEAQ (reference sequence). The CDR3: CASSPLGLAGVGQETQYF. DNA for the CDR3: TGTGCTAGCAGCCCGTTAGGGCTAGCGGGAGTAGGGCAAGAGACCCAGTACTTC.

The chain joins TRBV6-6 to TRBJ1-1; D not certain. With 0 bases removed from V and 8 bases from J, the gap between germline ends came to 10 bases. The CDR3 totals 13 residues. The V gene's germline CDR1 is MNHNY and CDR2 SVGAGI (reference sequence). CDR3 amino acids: CASSYSQLVEAFF. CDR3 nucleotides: TGTGCCAGCAGTTACTCGCAATTAGTCGAAGCTTTCTTT.

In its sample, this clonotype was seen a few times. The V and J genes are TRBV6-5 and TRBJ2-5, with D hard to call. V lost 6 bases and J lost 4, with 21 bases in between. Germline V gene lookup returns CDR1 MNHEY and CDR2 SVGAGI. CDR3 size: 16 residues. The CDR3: CASRPILTSRVETQYF. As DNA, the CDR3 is TGTGCCAGCAGACCCATCCTCACTTCTCGAGTAGAGACCCAGTACTTC.

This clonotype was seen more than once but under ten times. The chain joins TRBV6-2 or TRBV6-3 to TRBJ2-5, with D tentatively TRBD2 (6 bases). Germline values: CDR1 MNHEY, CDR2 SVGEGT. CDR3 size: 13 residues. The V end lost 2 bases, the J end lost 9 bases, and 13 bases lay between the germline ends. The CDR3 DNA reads TGTGCCAGCAGTTACGGCGGCGGAGGGTCCCAGTACTTC. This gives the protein CASSYGGGGSQYF.

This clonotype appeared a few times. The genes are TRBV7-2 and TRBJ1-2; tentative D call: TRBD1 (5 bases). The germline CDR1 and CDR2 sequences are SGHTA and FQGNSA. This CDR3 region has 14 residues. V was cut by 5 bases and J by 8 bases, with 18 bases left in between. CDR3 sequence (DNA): TGTGCCAGCAGCACTCACAGCTTAGAGGGGGGCTACACCTTC. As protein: CASSTHSLEGGYTF.

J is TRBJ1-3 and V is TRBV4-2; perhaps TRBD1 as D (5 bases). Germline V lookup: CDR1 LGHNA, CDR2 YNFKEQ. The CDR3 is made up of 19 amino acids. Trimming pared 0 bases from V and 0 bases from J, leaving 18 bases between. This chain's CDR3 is CASSQERGGQFSSGNTIYF. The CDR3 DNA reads TGTGCCAGCAGCCAAGAGAGGGGTGGACAATTTAGCTCTGGAAACACCATATATTTT.

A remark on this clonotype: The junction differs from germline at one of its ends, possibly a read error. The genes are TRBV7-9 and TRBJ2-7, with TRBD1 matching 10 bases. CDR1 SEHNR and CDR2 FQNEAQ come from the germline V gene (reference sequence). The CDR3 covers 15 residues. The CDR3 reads CASSHPGQGFPEQYF. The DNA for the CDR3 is TGCGCCAGCAGCCACCCGGGACAGGGGTTTCCCGAGCAGTACTTC.

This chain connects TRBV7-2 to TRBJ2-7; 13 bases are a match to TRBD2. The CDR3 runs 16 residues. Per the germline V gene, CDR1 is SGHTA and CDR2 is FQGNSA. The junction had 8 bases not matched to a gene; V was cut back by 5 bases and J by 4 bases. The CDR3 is CASSLRTSGGTYEQYF. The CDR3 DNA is TGTGCCAGCAGCCTTCGGACTAGCGGGGGCACTTACGAGCAGTACTTC.

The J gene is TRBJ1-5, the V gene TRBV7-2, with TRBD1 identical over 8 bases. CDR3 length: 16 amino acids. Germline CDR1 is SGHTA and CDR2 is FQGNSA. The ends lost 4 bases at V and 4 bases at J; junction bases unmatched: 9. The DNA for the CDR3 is TGTGCCAGCAGCTATACAGGGACAGGTTATAATCAGCCCCAGCATTTT. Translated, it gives CASSYTGTGYNQPQHF.

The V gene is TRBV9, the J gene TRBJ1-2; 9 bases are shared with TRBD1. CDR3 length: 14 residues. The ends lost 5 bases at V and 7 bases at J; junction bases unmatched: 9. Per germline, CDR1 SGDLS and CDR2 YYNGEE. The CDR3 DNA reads TGTGCCAGCAGAACGCTGACAGGGGGAGGTGGCTACACCTTC. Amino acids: CASRTLTGGGGYTF.

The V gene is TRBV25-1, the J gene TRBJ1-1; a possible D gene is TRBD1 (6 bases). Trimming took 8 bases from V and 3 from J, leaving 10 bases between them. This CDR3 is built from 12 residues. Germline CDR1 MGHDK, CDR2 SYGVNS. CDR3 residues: CASADSYTEAFF. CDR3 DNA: TGTGCCAGCGCGGACAGCTACACTGAAGCTTTCTTT.

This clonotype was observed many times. CDR3 residues: CATSRDLAGVREQYF. The CDR3 DNA follows: TGTGCCACCAGCAGAGATTTGGCAGGGGTACGGGAGCAGTACTTC. This sequence joins TRBV15 and TRBJ2-7; TRBD1 might be the D (6 bases). The CDR3 covers 15 residues. The V gene lost 0 bases and the J gene lost 7 bases, with 16 bases spanning the gap. The germline V gene has CDR1 LNHNV and CDR2 YYDKDF (reference sequence).

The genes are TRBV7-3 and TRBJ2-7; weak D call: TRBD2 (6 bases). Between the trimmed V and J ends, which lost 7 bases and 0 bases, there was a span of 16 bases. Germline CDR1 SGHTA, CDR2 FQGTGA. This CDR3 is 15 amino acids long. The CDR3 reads CASTPPGVNSYEQYF. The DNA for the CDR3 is TGTGCCAGCACCCCCCCGGGGGTTAACTCCTACGAGCAGTACTTC.

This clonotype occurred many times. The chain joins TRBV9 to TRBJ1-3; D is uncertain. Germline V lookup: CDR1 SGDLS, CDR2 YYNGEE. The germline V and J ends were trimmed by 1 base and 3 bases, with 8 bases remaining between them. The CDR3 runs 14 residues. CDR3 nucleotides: TGTGCCAGCAGCGTATCCGCAGATGGAAACACCATATATTTT. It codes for CASSVSADGNTIYF.

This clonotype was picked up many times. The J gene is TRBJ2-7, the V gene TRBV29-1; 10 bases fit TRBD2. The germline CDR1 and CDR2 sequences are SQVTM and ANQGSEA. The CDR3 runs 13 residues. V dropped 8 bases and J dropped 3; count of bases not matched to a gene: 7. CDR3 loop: CSFIGTSVYEQYF. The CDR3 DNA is TGCAGCTTTATCGGGACTAGCGTCTACGAGCAGTACTTC.

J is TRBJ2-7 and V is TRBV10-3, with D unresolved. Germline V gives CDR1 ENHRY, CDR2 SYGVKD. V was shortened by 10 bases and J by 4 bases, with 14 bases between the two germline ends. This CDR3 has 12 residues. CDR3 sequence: CASSTTNYEQYF. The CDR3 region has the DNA TGTGCCAGCAGCACGACAAATTACGAGCAGTACTTC.

CDR3 bases: TGTGCCAGTAGTAATGCGGGGAAGGGCAATCAGCCCCAGCATTTT. Its translation is CASSNAGKGNQPQHF. The rearrangement links TRBV19 to TRBJ1-5; D gene uncertain. Germline V gene sequence: CDR1 LNHDA, CDR2 SQIVND (reference sequence). This CDR3 comprises 15 residues. V gave up 4 bases and J gave up 2 bases, with 12 bases separating them.

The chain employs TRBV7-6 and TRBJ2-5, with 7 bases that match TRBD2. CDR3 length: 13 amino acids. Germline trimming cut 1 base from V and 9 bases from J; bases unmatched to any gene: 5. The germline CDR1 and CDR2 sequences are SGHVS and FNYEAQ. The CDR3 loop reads CASSLEGREAQYF. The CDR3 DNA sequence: TGTGCCAGCAGCTTAGAAGGGAGGGAGGCCCAGTACTTC. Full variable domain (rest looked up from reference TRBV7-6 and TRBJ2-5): GAGVSQSPRYKVTKRGQDVALRCDPISGHVSLYWYRQALGQGPEFLTYFNYEAQQDKSGLPNDRFSAERPEGSISTLTIQRTEQRDSAMYRCASSLEGREAQYFGPGTRLLVL.

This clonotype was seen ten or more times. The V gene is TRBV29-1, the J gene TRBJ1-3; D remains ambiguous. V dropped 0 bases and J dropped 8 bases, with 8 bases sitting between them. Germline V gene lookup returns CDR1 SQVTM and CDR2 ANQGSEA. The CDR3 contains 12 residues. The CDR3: CSVEDAGHTIYF. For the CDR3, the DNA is TGCAGCGTTGAAGATGCGGGTCACACCATATATTTT.

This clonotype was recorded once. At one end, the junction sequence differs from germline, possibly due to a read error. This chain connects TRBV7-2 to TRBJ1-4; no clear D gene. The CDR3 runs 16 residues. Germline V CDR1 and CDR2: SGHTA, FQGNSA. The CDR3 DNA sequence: TGCGCCAGCAGCCAAGAGGAGCAGGCAACTAATGAAAAACTGTTTTTT. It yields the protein CASSQEEQATNEKLFF.

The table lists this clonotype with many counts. The CDR3 DNA follows: TGCGCCAGCAGTGGGGAGAACACTGAAGCTTTCTTT. The encoded protein is CASSGENTEAFF. The rearrangement uses TRBV10-2 and TRBJ1-1; D gene ambiguous. The germline gives CDR1 WSHSY, CDR2 SAAADI. CDR3 length: 12 amino acids. V was pared by 4 bases and J by 1 base, with 4 bases between.

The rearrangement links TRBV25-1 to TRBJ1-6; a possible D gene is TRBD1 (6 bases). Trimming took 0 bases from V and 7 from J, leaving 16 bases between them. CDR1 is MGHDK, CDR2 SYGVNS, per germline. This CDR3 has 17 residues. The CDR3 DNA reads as TGTGCCAGCAGTGAATATCGACAGGCCTGGACCAATTCACCCCTCCACTTT. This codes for CASSEYRQAWTNSPLHF.

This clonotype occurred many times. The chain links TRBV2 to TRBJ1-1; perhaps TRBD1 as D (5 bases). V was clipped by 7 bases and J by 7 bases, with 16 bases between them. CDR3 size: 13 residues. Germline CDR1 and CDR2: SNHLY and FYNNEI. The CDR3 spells CASTSEGFGEAFF. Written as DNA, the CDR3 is TGTGCCAGCACTTCAGAGGGGTTTGGTGAAGCTTTCTTT.

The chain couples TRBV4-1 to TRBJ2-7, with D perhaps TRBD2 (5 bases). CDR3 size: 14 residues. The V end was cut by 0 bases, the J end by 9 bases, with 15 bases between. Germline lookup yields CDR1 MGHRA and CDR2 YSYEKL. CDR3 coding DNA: TGCGCCAGCAGCCAAGATCGCGGCGGTGAGGGGCAGTACTTC. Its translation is CASSQDRGGEGQYF.